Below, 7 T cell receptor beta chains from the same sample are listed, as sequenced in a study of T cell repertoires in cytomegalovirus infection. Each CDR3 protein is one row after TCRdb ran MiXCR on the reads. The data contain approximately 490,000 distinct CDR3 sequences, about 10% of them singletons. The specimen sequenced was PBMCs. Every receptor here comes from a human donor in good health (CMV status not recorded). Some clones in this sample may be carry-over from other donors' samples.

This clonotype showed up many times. CDR3 protein: CASSLATSGGYNEQFF. CDR3 bases: TGTGCCAGCAGCTTGGCCACTAGCGGGGGTTACAATGAGCAGTTCTTC. This chain connects TRBV7-8 to TRBJ2-1; 11 nucleotides agree with TRBD2. Germline trimming cut 3 bases from V and 4 bases from J; bases unmatched to any gene: 5. This CDR3 spans 16 amino acids. Germline-derived CDR1 and CDR2 are SGHVS and FQNEAQ.

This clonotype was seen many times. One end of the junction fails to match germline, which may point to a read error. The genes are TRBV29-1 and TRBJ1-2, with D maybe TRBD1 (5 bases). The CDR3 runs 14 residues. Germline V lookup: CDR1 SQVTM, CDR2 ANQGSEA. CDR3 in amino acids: CSVDEGTYREVYSF. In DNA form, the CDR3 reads TGCAGCGTTGACGAAGGGACCTACCGCGAAGTATACTCCTTC.

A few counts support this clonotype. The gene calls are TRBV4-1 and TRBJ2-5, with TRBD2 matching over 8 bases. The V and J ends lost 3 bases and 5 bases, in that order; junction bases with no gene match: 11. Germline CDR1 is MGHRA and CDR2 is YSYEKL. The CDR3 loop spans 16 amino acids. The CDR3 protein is CASSHGIAGTDETQYF. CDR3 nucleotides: TGCGCCAGCAGCCACGGGATAGCGGGGACTGATGAGACCCAGTACTTC.

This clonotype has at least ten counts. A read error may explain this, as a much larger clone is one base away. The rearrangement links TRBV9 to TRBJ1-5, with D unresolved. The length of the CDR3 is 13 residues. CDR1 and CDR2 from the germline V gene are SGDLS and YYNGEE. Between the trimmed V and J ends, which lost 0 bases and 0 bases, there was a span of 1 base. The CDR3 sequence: CASSVGSNQPQHF. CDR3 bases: TGTGCCAGCAGCGTAGGTAGCAATCAGCCCCAGCATTTT.

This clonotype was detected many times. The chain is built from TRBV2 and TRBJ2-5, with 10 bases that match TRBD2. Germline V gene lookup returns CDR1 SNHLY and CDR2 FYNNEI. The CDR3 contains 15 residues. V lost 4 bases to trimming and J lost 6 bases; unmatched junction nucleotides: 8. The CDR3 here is CASSVGSGGMKTQYF. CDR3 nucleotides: TGTGCCAGCAGTGTTGGTAGCGGGGGGATGAAGACCCAGTACTTC.

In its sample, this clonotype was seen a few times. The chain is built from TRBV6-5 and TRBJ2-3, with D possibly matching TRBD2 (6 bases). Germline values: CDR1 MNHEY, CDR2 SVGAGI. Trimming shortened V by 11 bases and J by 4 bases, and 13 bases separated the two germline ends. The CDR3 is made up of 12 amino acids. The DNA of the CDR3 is TGTGCCGTGGCTAGCGAGGCAGATACGCAGTATTTT. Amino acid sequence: CAVASEADTQYF.

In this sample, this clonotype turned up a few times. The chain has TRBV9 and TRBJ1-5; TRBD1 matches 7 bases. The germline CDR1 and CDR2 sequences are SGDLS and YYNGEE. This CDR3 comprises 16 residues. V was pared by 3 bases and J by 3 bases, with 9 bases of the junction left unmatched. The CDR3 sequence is CASSEGAGAFNQPQHF. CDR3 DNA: TGTGCCAGCAGCGAGGGGGCAGGGGCCTTCAATCAGCCCCAGCATTTT.